Shown below are 10 T cell receptor beta chains from a single sample sequenced in a study of T cell responses to AZD1222 COVID-19 vaccine (dated by TCRdb to about 2021). The library was made by the immunoSEQ multiplex PCR assay. The clones in this table, taken by TCRdb from immuneACCESS, are in-frame only. Not every clone is retained; where verified, under half of the shortfall comes from an unresolved V gene, and the cause of the rest is unknown. The sample table records 65,000 to 80,000 clones; roughly 91% of these occur just once. Together, the top ten hold around 4.8% of the sample. Taken with the paper, the label for time point translates to: about 28 days (+/-7) after the second vaccine dose. This specimen's treatment or condition label, per the study, means: meningococcal conjugate vaccine given as trial control. This sample comprised peripheral blood, obtained 28 days after the second dose of the MenACWY control vaccine. These receptors were obtained from an adult who received the MenACWY meningococcal vaccine as a control.

The table lists this clone with a count of one. The V and J genes are TRBV18 and TRBJ1-5; the D gene is possibly TRBD1 (5 bases). V was clipped by 2 bases and J by 2 bases, with 7 bases between them. This CDR3 region has 14 residues. The germline CDR1 and CDR2 sequences are KGHSH and LQKENI. The CDR3 sequence: CASSPGAGNQPQHF. The CDR3 DNA follows: TGTGCCAGCTCACCAGGGGCTGGCAATCAGCCCCAGCATTTT.

The chain joins TRBV24-1 to TRBJ1-5; 9 positions match TRBD1. After removal of 9 bases from V and 7 bases from J, the junction contained 9 bases not matched to a gene. Germline loops: CDR1 KGHDR, CDR2 SFDVKD. CDR3 size: 14 residues. Here the CDR3 reads CATAGTGSWQPQHF. The CDR3, as DNA: TGTGCCACCGCAGGGACAGGGAGTTGGCAGCCCCAGCATTTT.

This chain links TRBV9 with TRBJ2-1; the D gene is possibly TRBD2 (5 bases). CDR3 length equals 15 residues. V was trimmed by 0 bases and J by 0 bases, leaving 7 bases between them. The germline CDR1 and CDR2 sequences are SGDLS and YYNGEE. The CDR3 coding sequence is TGTGCCAGCAGCGTAGGCCGGGGCTCCTACAATGAGCAGTTCTTC. Translating it yields CASSVGRGSYNEQFF.

V is TRBV7-2 and J is TRBJ2-5; D gene unclear. Trimming cost V 4 bases and J 5 bases, with 11 bases left between them. Germline V CDR1 and CDR2: SGHTA, FQGNSA. The CDR3 has 13 residues. CDR3 region: CASSSTKSETQYF. The CDR3 DNA sequence: TGTGCCAGCAGCTCAACCAAATCGGAGACCCAGTACTTC.

The chain carries TRBV28 and TRBJ1-2; no clear D. Germline V gives CDR1 MDHEN, CDR2 SYDVKM. Trimming took 8 bases from V and 0 from J, leaving 13 bases between them. The CDR3 totals 14 residues. The CDR3 region is CASRTPQANYGYTF. CDR3 nucleotides: TGTGCCAGCCGCACGCCCCAGGCTAACTATGGCTACACCTTC.

The chain couples TRBV10-3 to TRBJ1-1; D unresolved. The CDR3 loop spans 17 amino acids. Germline-derived CDR1 and CDR2 are ENHRY and SYGVKD. The V gene lost 6 bases and the J gene lost 1 base, with 21 bases spanning the gap. The CDR3 spells CAIRERTPDLKNTEAFF. CDR3 coding DNA: TGTGCCATCAGGGAACGAACCCCGGACCTGAAGAACACTGAAGCTTTCTTT.

The count of this clone is one. The chain joins TRBV12-5 to TRBJ1-5; tentatively, D is TRBD1 (5 bases). The V end lost 8 bases, the J end lost 3 bases, and 14 bases lay between the germline ends. CDR1 and CDR2 (germline): LGHNT, FRNRAP. The CDR3 contains 14 residues. DNA of the CDR3: TGTGCTAGTCCGCGAGGGGAGTACAATCAGCCCCAGCATTTT. It yields the protein CASPRGEYNQPQHF.

This chain joins TRBV3-1 (or the pseudogene TRBV3-2) and TRBJ1-5; tentative D call: TRBD1 (5 bases). Germline V gives CDR1 LGHDT, CDR2 YNNKEL (reference sequence). The CDR3 is 13 amino acids. V gave up 2 bases and J gave up 7 bases, with 9 bases separating them. Here the CDR3 reads CASSQQGLQPQHF. The DNA of the CDR3 is TGTGCCAGCAGCCAACAGGGTCTACAGCCCCAGCATTTT.

This clone has just one count. J is TRBJ1-1 and V is TRBV5-1; D not certain. Trimming took off 0 bases at V and 3 bases at J, with 12 bases between the two ends. Germline V gives CDR1 SGHRS, CDR2 YFSETQ. This CDR3 comprises 15 residues. CDR3 DNA: TGCGCCAGCAGCTTGGTGGGGAGTCGGGACACTGAAGCTTTCTTT. Residues: CASSLVGSRDTEAFF. Looking up the rest from reference TRBV5-1 and TRBJ1-1 gives the full variable domain: KAGVTQTPRYLIKTRGQQVTLSCSPISGHRSVSWYQQTPGQGLQFLFEYFSETQRNKGNFPGRFSGRQFSNSRSEMNVSTLELGDSALYLCASSLVGSRDTEAFFGQGTRLTVV.

The chain has TRBV5-1 and TRBJ2-7; no definite D call. Germline V gene data show CDR1 as SGHRS and CDR2 as YFSETQ. This CDR3 comprises 14 residues. Trimming pared 3 bases from V and 0 bases from J, leaving 10 bases between. CDR3 DNA sequence: TGCGCCAGCAGCTGGTCGGCCGACTCCTACGAGCAGTACTTC. It specifies CASSWSADSYEQYF.